The clone carrying this T cell receptor (beta chain) was counted a few times. Antigen: not known. Method: immunoSEQ multiplex PCR; TCRdb's copy keeps in-frame clones and lacks some. Here the sample spans roughly 14,000 clones, about 70% being singletons. The CDR3 has 13 amino acids. Germline CDR1 and CDR2: MNHNS and SASEGT. V lost 1 base and J lost 7, with 9 bases in between. This entry is derived from a study of tumor-infiltrating lymphocytes in localized non-small cell lung cancer. Study-level findings and limits: Tumor T-cell fraction was not associated with recurrence-free survival.

V and J are TRBV6-1 and TRBJ2-3; the D gene could be TRBD1 or TRBD2 (5 bases each). The receptor's source is a human donor with non-small cell lung cancer. Sequencing used lung tumor tissue. The CDR3 here is CASSEVGGHTQYF. CDR3 sequence (DNA): TGTGCCAGCAGTGAAGTTGGGGGACATACGCAGTATTTT.